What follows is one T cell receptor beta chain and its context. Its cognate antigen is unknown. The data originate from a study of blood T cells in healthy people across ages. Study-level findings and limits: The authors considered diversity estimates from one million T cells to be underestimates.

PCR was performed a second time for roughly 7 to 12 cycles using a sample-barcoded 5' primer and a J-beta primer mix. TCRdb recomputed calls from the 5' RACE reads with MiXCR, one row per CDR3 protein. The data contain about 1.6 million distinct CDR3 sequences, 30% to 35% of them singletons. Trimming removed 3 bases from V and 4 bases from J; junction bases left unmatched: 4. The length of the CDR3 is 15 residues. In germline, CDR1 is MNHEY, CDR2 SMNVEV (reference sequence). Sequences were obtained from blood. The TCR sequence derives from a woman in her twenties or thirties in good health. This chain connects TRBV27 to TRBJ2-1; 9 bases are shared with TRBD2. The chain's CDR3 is CASSFETSGYNEQFF. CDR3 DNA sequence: TGTGCCAGCAGTTTCGAGACTAGCGGTTACAATGAGCAGTTCTTC.